The TCR beta chain under discussion was sequenced for a study of identical twins. This clonotype occurred a few times. From the 5' RACE reads, TCRdb called clonotypes with MiXCR, one entry per CDR3 protein. The sample carries 500,000 to 600,000 distinct CDR3 sequences, roughly 21% recorded once. The CDR3 runs to 15 residues. Germline V gene data show CDR1 as SGHAT and CDR2 as FQNNGV. With 5 bases removed from V and 1 base from J, the gap between germline ends came to 12 bases. The same data also contributed to another study, on T cells expressing NK-cell markers.

This sequence originates from a woman aged 18-29 years in good health. The rearrangement uses TRBV11-2 and TRBJ1-3, with D possibly being TRBD1 (5 bases). Material: CD4+ T cells sorted from blood. For the CDR3, the DNA is TGTGCCAGCAGCCAAGGGGTCGCATCTGGAAACACCATATATTTT. Residues: CASSQGVASGNTIYF.